The 12 T cell receptor beta chains in this list originate from one sample, sequenced in a study of T cell changes during pregnancy in multiple sclerosis. Sequencing was performed with immunoSEQ multiplex PCR; in TCRdb, only in-frame clones are kept and a portion is missing. This sample has roughly 41,000 clones, with about 88% found just once. The sequenced sample was CD8+ T cells from peripheral blood mononuclear cells, obtained in the third trimester of pregnancy. These receptors came from a female donor with multiple sclerosis, enrolled in a pregnancy study.

The chain is built from TRBV19 and TRBJ2-7, with D perhaps TRBD2 (6 bases). CDR3 size: 12 residues. Trimming removed 10 bases from V and 1 base from J, with 11 bases in between. Germline CDR1 is LNHDA and CDR2 is SQIVND (reference sequence). The CDR3 nucleotides are TGTGCCACCTCTGGGGGGTCCTACGAGCAGTACTTC. Residues: CATSGGSYEQYF.

A few counts support this clone. This chain connects TRBV14 to TRBJ1-2; TRBD1 might be the D (6 bases). The CDR3 extends over 14 amino acids. Trimming pared 1 base from V and 8 bases from J, leaving 14 bases between. The V gene's germline CDR1 is SGHDN and CDR2 FVKESK. CDR3 amino acids: CASSQVGQGLGYTF. The CDR3 DNA reads as TGTGCCAGCAGCCAAGTGGGCCAGGGGCTGGGCTACACCTTC.

This clone has a single count. The chain couples TRBV7-6 to TRBJ1-2; 8 bases line up with TRBD1. Germline CDR1 reads SGHVS; CDR2 reads FNYEAQ. Losses at the gene ends were 5 bases for V and 5 bases for J; bases not matched to a gene: 16. CDR3 length: 17 amino acids. The CDR3 here is CASSATGDQGATYGYTF. The CDR3 nucleotides read TGTGCCAGCAGCGCAACCGGGGACCAGGGGGCGACTTATGGCTACACCTTC.

The V gene is TRBV6-5, the J gene TRBJ1-2, with D unresolved. Trimming pared 4 bases from V and 3 bases from J, leaving 6 bases between. The CDR3 is made up of 12 amino acids. Germline V lookup: CDR1 MNHEY, CDR2 SVGAGI. This chain's CDR3 is CASSSDYYGYTF. CDR3 DNA sequence: TGTGCCAGCAGTTCGGACTACTATGGCTACACCTTC.

V is TRBV16 and J is TRBJ2-1; D possibly corresponds to TRBD2 (5 bases). This CDR3 spans 14 amino acids. Germline assignment: CDR1 KGHSY and CDR2 FQNENV. Trimming removed 3 bases from V and 6 bases from J, with 12 bases in between. CDR3 in DNA: TGTGCCAGCAGCCATTTTACTAGTGTCAATGAGCAGTTCTTC. Translating it yields CASSHFTSVNEQFF.

The rearrangement uses TRBV6-4 and TRBJ2-1; the D gene is possibly TRBD1 (5 bases). The CDR3 covers 15 residues. The V gene's germline CDR1 is MRHNA and CDR2 SNTAGT. V shed 0 bases and J shed 9 bases, with 15 bases lying between them. The CDR3 protein is CASSDSGKDNSEQFF. The CDR3 DNA reads TGTGCCAGCAGTGACTCTGGGAAGGACAATAGTGAGCAGTTCTTC.

V gene TRBV7-2 combines with J gene TRBJ2-3; TRBD2 matches at 7 bases. Germline trimming cut 4 bases from V and 1 base from J; bases unmatched to any gene: 11. The CDR3 runs to 17 residues. Per the germline V gene, CDR1 is SGHTA and CDR2 is FQGNSA. DNA for the CDR3: TGTGCCAGCAGCTCCTTTTCGCGGGGGACCCGCACAGATACGCAGTATTTT. Translating gives CASSSFSRGTRTDTQYF.

V usage is TRBV28 and J usage is TRBJ1-2; 9 bases align to TRBD1. The V segment lost 7 bases and the J segment 0 bases; nucleotides outside the gene matches: 15. The CDR3 is 18 residues long. Germline V gene sequence: CDR1 MDHEN, CDR2 SYDVKM. CDR3 sequence reads: CASTIPLGGTGPNYGYTF. CDR3 DNA sequence: TGTGCCAGCACCATCCCTCTTGGCGGGACAGGGCCTAACTATGGCTACACCTTC.

The chain combines TRBV7-2 with TRBJ2-1; D is ambiguous. Looked up from germline, CDR1 is SGHTA and CDR2 is FQGNSA. Trimming pared 3 bases from V and 5 bases from J, leaving 23 bases between. The CDR3 has 18 residues. This CDR3 reads CASSFFGLGAIGDNEQFF. As DNA, the CDR3 is TGTGCCAGCAGCTTTTTTGGTCTTGGAGCTATCGGTGACAATGAGCAGTTCTTC.

V gene TRBV7-6 combines with J gene TRBJ2-1, with TRBD2 matching 8 bases. The CDR3 length is 15 residues. With 5 bases clipped from V and 2 bases from J, the junction kept 5 bases outside the gene matches. Germline CDR1 reads SGHVS; CDR2 reads FNYEAQ. The CDR3 spells CASSLRGDPYNEQFF. The CDR3 DNA is TGTGCCAGCAGCCTGCGGGGGGACCCCTACAATGAGCAGTTCTTC.

The chain uses TRBV7-6 and TRBJ2-3; the D is unclear. Trimming pared 5 bases from V and 2 bases from J, leaving 17 bases between. The V gene's germline CDR1 is SGHVS and CDR2 FNYEAQ. CDR3 length: 16 amino acids. This CDR3 reads CASSPLEFPHTDTQYF. In DNA form, the CDR3 reads TGTGCCAGCAGCCCTTTAGAGTTTCCTCACACAGATACGCAGTATTTT.

J is TRBJ2-7 and V is TRBV21-1; the listed D gene, TRBD1, was not tested against the DNA. TRBV21-1 is described as a pseudogene. The CDR3 runs 18 residues. This CDR3 reads CASSKRGQGAPYSYEQYF. The DNA of the CDR3 is TGTGCCAGCAGCAAAAGGGGTCAAGGGGCCCCATATTCCTACGAGCAGTACTTC.